This T cell receptor (beta chain) is drawn from a study of T cells after yellow fever vaccination. Overall study findings and caveats: Among primary-vaccination clones, most reappeared after the booster, at 96% for CD4 and 88% for CD8. Abundant clonotypes (contaminants from the bulk population) could be present in FACS-sorted repertoires.

This clonotype came up many times. Its antigen is not known. Trimming took 3 bases from V and 0 from J, leaving 9 bases between them. The CDR3 consists of 14 residues. Germline values: CDR1 SGHAT, CDR2 FQNNGV. In making TCR cDNA, 5'RACE template switching added a universal primer site and UMIs to it. TCRdb passed the 5' RACE reads through MiXCR, listing each CDR3 protein once. The sample lists under 350,000 distinct CDR3 sequences, about 4% occurring once. This TCR was recovered from a man aged 18 to 29 who received the YFV17D yellow fever vaccine. Here the sequenced sample was PBMCs, taken 5 days after the yellow fever booster vaccination. This chain links TRBV11-2 with TRBJ2-7; no reliable D call. The CDR3 DNA is TGTGCCAGCAGCTTTCAGCCAGGCTCCTACGAGCAGTACTTC. This translates into CASSFQPGSYEQYF.